The clone carrying this TCR beta chain was seen a handful of times. What it binds is unknown. The sample originates from a study of vaccination effects on CD4 cells after COVID-19. Study-level results: Researchers report that only 1 of 255 vaccine-induced clones in healthy vaccinees cross-reacted with common cold coronaviruses.

Germline V gene data show CDR1 as WNHNN and CDR2 as SYGVQD (reference sequence). The CDR3 has 13 amino acids. Trimming removed 8 bases at V and 7 bases at J, with 15 bases between. Clones were sequenced by immunoSEQ multiplex PCR, and TCRdb holds only the in-frame ones, with some missing. The sample has some 30,000 clones, under 90% seen once. Sequencing was preceded by expansion of antigen-specific CD4+ T cells with viral peptide pools in the ViraFEST assay. Subsequent to roughly 10 days of culture, CD4+ T cells were isolated. BNT162b2 vaccine or mRNA-1273 vaccine was given to participants in two doses. Negative nucleocapsid antibody tests before and after vaccination confirmed no previous SARS-CoV-2 infection.

This specimen was CD4+ T cells from PBMCs cultured with HCoV-NL63 spike peptides, taken after COVID-19 vaccination. The chain employs TRBV10-1 and TRBJ1-5; tentatively, D is TRBD1 (6 bases). This clonotype originated in a human donor who received a COVID-19 vaccine. Some clones in this sample may be carry-over from other donors' samples. CDR3 sequence: CASQQGLGQPQHF. The CDR3 DNA is TGCGCCAGCCAACAGGGTCTAGGGCAGCCCCAGCATTTT.